This T cell receptor (beta chain) was identified during a study of blood T cells in healthy people across ages. Broader study findings: In long-lived donors, naive CD4+ cell counts and diversity exceeded those of aged donors.

In this sample, this clonotype turned up a few times. Its antigen is unidentified. CDR3 length equals 16 residues. Trimming removed 1 base from V and 2 bases from J, with 13 bases in between. Germline V gene data show CDR1 as LGHNA and CDR2 as YNFKEQ. The authors ran a second PCR of roughly 6 to 12 cycles using a sample-barcoded 5' primer and a J-beta primer mix. TCRdb reanalysed the 5' RACE reads using MiXCR and keeps one entry per CDR3 protein. The repertoire includes about 1.5 million distinct CDR3 sequences, under 55% of them detected once, and approximately 4.1% sits in the top ten. Specimen: blood. The chain carries TRBV4-2 and TRBJ2-3, with D maybe TRBD1 (6 bases). The origin of this receptor is a woman under 30 in good health. In DNA, the CDR3 is TGTGCCAGCAGCCAAGTCAGAGGGGGATCCACAGATACGCAGTATTTT. Protein sequence: CASSQVRGGSTDTQYF.